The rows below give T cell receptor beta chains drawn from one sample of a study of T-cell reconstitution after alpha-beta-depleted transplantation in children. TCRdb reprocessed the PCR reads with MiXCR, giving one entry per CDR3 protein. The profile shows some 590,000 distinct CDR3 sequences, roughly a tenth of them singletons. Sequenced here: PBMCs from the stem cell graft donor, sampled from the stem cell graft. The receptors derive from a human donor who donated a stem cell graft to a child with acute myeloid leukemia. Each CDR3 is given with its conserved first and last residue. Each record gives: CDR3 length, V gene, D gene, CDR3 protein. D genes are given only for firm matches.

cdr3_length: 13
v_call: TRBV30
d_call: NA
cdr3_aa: CAWSVFRTDTQYF

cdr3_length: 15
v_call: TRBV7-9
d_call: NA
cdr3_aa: CASSLVWMEWEKLFF

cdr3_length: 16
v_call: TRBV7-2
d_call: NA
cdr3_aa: CASSPRGRRATDTQYF

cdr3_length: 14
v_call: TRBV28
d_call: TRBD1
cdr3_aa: CASSASGQGYGYTF

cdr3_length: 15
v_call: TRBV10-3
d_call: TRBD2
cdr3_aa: CAISGRASGRDEQYF

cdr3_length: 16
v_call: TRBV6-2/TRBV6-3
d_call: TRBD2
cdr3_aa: CASSLYGTSGSSEQYF

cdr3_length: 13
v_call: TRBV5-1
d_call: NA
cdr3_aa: CASSLQEDGELFF

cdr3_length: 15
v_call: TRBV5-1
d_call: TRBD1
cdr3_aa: CASSLIGTGNNEQFF

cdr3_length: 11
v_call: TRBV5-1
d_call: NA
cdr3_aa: CASSLGPEAFF

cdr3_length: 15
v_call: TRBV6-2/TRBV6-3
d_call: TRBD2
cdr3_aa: CASRTGTSGKETQYF

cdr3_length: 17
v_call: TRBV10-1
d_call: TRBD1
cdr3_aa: CGQGRVGTGGRNQPQHF

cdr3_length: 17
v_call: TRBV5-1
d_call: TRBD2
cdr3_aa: CASSLLAGDGSTDTQYF

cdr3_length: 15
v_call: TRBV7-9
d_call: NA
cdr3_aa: CASSERTEGNTEAFF

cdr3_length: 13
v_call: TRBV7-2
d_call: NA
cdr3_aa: CASSPMVKETQYF

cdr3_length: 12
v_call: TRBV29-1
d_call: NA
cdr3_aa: CSVVGPDHIQYF

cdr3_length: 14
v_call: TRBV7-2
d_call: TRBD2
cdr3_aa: CASSQTSEPYEQYF

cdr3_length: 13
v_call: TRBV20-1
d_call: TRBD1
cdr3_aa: CSAWDRGSTEAFF

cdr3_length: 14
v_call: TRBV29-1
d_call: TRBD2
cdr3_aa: CSVESSGYTDTQYF

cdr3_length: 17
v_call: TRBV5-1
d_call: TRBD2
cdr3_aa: CASSTGLAGFSYNEQFF

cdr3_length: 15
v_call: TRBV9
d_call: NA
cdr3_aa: CASSVAVATNEKLFF

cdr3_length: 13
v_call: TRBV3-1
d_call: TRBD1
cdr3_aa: CASSQDTGVFVFF

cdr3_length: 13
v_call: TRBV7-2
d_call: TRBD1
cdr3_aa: CASSIQGDQPQHF

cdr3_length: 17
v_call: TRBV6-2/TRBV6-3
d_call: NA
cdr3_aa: CASRPPLGTSQENEQFF

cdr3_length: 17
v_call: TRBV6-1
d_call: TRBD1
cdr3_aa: CASRRQGSFPGRYGYTF

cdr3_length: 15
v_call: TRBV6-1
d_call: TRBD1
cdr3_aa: CASREDRGSYNEQFF

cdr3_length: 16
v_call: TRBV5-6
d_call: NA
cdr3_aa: CASSDGTTGSYNEQFF

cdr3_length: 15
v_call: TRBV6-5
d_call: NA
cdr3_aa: CASSYSEHWDGELFF

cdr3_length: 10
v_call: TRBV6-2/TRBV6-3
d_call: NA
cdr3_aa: CASSGPPQHF